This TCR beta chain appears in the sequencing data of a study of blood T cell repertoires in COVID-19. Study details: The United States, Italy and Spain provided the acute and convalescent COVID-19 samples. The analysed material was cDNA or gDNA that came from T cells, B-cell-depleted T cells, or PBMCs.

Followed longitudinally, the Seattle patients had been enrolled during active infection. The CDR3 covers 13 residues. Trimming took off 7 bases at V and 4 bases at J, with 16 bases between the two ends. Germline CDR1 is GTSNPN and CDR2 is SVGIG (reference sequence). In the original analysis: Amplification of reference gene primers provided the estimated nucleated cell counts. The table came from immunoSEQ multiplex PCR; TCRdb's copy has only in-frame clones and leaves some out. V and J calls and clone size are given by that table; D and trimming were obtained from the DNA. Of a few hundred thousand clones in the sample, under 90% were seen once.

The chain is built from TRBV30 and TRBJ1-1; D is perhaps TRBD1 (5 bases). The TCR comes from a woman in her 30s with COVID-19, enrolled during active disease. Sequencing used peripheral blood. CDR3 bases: TGTGCCTTGATATCGACAGCGGGCACTGAAGCTTTCTTT. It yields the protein CALISTAGTEAFF.